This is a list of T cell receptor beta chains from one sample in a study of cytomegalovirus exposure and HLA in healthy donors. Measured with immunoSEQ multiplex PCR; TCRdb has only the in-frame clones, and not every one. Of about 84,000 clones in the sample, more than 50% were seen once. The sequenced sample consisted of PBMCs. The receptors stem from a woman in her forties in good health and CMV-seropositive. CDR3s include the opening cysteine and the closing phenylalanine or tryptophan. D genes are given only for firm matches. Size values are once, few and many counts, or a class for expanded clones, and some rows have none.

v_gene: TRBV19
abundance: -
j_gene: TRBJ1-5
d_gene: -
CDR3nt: TGTGCCAGTAGTTCCACAGGGTCCATAAACGGCAATCAGCCCCAGCATTTT
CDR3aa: CASSSTGSINGNQPQHF

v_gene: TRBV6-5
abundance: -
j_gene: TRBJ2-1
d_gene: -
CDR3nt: TGTGCCAGCAGCCCCGGACTCGGGAAGAATGAGCAGTTCTTC
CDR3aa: CASSPGLGKNEQFF

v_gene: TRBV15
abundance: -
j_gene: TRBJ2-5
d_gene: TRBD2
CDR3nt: TGTGCCACCAGCAGACGCGGGGTAGCGGGAGAGACCCAGTACTTC
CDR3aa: CATSRRGVAGETQYF

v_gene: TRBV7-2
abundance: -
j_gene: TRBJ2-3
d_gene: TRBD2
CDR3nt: TGTGCCAGCAGCCCACGAGCGGGAGGATCAGATACGCAGTATTTT
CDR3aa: CASSPRAGGSDTQYF

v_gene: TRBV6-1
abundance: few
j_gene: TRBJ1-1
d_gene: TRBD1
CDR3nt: TGTGCCAGCAGTTCGGACAGGCGCACTGAAGCTTTCTTT
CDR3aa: CASSSDRRTEAFF

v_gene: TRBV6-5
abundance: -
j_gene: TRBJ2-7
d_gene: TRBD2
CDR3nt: TGTGCCAGCAGATCCCTTAGCGGGGGGAGCGAGCAGTACTTC
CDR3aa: CASRSLSGGSEQYF

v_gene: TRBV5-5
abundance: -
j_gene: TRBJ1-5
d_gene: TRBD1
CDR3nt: TGTGCCAGCAGCTTGGAAGGGACAGGGAATCAGCCCCAGCATTTT
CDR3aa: CASSLEGTGNQPQHF

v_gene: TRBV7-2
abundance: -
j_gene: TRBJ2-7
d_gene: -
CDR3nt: TGTGCCAGCAGCTTAGTGGCCAGGGTTATGAAGGAGCAGTACTTC
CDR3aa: CASSLVARVMKEQYF

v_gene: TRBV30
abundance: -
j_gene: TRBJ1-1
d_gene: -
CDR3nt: TGTGCCTGGGGGGAGCGCACGGCTGAAGCTTTCTTT
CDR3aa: CAWGERTAEAFF

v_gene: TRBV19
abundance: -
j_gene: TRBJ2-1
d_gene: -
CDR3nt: TGTGCCAGTAGCCGACAGATATACAATGAGCAGTTCTTC
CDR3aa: CASSRQIYNEQFF

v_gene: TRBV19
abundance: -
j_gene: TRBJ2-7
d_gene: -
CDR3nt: TGTGCCAGTAGTCCGGGACACCTCTACGAGCAGTACTTC
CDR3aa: CASSPGHLYEQYF

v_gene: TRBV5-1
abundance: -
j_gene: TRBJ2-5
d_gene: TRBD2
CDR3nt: TGCGCCAGCAGCCTCGGACTAGCGGAGGACCAAGAGACCCAGTACTTC
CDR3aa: CASSLGLAEDQETQYF

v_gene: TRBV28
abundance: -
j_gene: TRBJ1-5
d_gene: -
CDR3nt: TGTGCCAGCAGTCTGATGGAGGGTCAGCCCCAGCATTTT
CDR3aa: CASSLMEGQPQHF

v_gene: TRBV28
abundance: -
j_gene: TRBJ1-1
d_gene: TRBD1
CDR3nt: TGTGCCAGCAGTCGGACAGGTGTGAACACTGAAGCTTTCTTT
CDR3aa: CASSRTGVNTEAFF

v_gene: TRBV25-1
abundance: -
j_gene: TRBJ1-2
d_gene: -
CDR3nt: TGTGCCAGCAGTGAAGACACAGGGCTGTATGGCTACACCTTC
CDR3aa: CASSEDTGLYGYTF

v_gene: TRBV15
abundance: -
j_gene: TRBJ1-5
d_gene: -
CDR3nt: TGTGCCACCAGCAGAGATCCAGGGATCTTGAGTAGCAATCAGCCCCAGCATTTT
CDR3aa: CATSRDPGILSSNQPQHF

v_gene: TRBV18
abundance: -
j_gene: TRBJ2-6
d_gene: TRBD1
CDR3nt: TGTGCCAGCTCAACGACAGGGGCTGGGGCCAACGTCCTGACTTTC
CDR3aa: CASSTTGAGANVLTF

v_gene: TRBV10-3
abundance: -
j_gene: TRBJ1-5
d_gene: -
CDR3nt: TGTGCCATCACGCGGGAAAGCAATCAGCCCCAGCATTTT
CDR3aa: CAITRESNQPQHF

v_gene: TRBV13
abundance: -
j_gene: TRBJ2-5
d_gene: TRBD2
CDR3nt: TGTGCCAGCAGCTCACTTCCGCGGGGTAGCGGGAGGGCAGAGACCCAGTACTTC
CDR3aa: CASSSLPRGSGRAETQYF

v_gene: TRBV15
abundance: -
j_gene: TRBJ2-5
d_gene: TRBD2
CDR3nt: TGTGCCACCAGCAGAGTCACTAGCGGGAGTGGAGGGGAGACCCAGTACTTC
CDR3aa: CATSRVTSGSGGETQYF

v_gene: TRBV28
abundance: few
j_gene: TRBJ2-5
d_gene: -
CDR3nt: TGTGCCAGCAGCTCCAACGGACAGACGTACCAAGAGACCCAGTACTTC
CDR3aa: CASSSNGQTYQETQYF

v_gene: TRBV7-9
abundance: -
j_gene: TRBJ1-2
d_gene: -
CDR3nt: TGTGCCAGCAGCTCACAGGGTCTGGTATATGGCTACACCTTC
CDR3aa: CASSSQGLVYGYTF

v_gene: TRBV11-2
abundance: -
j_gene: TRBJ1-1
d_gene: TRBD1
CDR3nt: TGTGCCAGCAGCTTAGAGGAGGGACAGGGGACGTGGACTGAAGCTTTCTTT
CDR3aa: CASSLEEGQGTWTEAFF

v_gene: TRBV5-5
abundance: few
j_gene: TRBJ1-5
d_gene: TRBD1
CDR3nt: TGTGCCAGCAGCTCGACCGGGACAGGGGTTAATCAGCCCCAGCATTTT
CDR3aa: CASSSTGTGVNQPQHF

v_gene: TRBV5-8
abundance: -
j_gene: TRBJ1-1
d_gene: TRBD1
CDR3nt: TGTGCCAGCAGCTCGACAGGGTGGAACACTGAAGCTTTCTTT
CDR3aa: CASSSTGWNTEAFF

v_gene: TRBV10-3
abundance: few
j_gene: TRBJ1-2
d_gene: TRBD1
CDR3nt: TGTGCCATCAGTGAACCAGACAGGGCTTATGGCTACACCTTC
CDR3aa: CAISEPDRAYGYTF

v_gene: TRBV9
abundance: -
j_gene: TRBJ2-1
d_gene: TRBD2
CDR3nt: TGTGCCAGCAGCGTAAGCGGGAGGGCCGGTGAGCAGTTCTTC
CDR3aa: CASSVSGRAGEQFF

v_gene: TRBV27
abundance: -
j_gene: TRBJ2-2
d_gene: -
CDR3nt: TGTGCCAGCAGTCCCCGACAGCCTTTAAACACCGGGGAGCTGTTTTTT
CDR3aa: CASSPRQPLNTGELFF

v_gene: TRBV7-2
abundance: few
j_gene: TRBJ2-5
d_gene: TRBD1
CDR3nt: TGTGCCAGCAGCCCGCGGACAGGCCTTCAAGAGACCCAGTACTTC
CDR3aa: CASSPRTGLQETQYF

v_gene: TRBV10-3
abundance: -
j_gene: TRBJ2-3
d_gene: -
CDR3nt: TGTGCCATAGGAGGGAACACAGATACGCAGTATTTT
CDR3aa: CAIGGNTDTQYF

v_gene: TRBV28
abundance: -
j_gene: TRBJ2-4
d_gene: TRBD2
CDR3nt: TGTGCCATCTCCGGGGGGGGAGAAAACATTCAGTACTTC
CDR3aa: CAISGGGENIQYF

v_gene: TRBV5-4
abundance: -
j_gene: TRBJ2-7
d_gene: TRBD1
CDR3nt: TGTGCCAGCAGCAGGGGACAGGGTAGTGGCGAGCAGTACTTC
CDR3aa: CASSRGQGSGEQYF

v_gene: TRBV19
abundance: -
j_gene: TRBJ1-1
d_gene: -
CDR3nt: TGTGCCAGTAGTATACAGAACAGGGCCGCTTTCTTT
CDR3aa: CASSIQNRAAFF

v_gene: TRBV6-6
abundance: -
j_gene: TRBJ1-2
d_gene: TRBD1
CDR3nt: TGTGCCAGCAGCCCTACACAGGGGGCGCAGGGCTATGGCTACACCTTC
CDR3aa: CASSPTQGAQGYGYTF

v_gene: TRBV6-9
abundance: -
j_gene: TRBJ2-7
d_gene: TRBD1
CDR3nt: TGTGCCCTATTTGAGGGGACAGGGACCTACGAGCAGTACTTC
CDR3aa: CALFEGTGTYEQYF

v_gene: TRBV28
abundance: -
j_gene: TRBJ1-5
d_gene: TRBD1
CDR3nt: TGTGCCAGCAGCGGGACAGGGAGACAGCCCCAGCATTTT
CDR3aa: CASSGTGRQPQHF

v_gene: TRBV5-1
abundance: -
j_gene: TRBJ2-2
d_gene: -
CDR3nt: TGCGCCAGCAGCCCCCTGACAGGCGCGGACACCGGGGAGCTGTTTTTT
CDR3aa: CASSPLTGADTGELFF

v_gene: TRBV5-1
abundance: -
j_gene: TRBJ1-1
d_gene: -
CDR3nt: TGCGCCAGCAGACAGGGAAGTATGAACACTGAAGCTTTCTTT
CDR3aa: CASRQGSMNTEAFF

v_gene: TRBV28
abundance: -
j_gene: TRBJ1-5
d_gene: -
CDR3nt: TGTGCCAGCAGTCCAAGGACACGATATAGCAATCAGCCCCAGCATTTT
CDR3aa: CASSPRTRYSNQPQHF

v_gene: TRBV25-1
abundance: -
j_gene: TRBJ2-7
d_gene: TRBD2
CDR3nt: TGTGCCAGCAGCTCCACTAGCGGCCGACGCTACGAGCAGTACTTC
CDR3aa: CASSSTSGRRYEQYF

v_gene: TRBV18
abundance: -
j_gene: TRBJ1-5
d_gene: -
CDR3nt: TGTGCCAGCTCACCCACAGCAGCTCAGCCCCAGCATTTT
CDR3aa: CASSPTAAQPQHF

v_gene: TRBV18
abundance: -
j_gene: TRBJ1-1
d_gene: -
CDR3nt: TGTGCCAGCTTCCCGGGATCGGTGTTTAGCACTGAAGCTTTCTTT
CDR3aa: CASFPGSVFSTEAFF